This T cell receptor (beta chain) was observed in a study of shared clonotypes between healthy human individuals. Genomic DNA belonging to each subset was distributed in equal measure over several immunoSEQ plates. Only in-frame clones appear in the TCRdb table, and some are missing; sequencing was by immunoSEQ multiplex PCR. The sample includes 400,000 to 600,000 clones, nearly 80% of them seen just once. From germline, CDR1 is SGHTA and CDR2 FQGNSA. The CDR3 consists of 15 residues. V shed 0 bases and J shed 6 bases, with 12 bases lying between them. The receptor was isolated from a woman between 40 and 50 years old in good health. Some clones in this sample may be carry-over from other donors' samples. The source material was PBMCs. The V and J genes are TRBV7-2 and TRBJ2-1; possible D gene TRBD2, 6 bases. The CDR3 loop reads CASSLAGLAPNEQFF. As DNA, the CDR3 is TGTGCCAGCAGCTTAGCGGGTCTAGCGCCCAATGAGCAGTTCTTC.